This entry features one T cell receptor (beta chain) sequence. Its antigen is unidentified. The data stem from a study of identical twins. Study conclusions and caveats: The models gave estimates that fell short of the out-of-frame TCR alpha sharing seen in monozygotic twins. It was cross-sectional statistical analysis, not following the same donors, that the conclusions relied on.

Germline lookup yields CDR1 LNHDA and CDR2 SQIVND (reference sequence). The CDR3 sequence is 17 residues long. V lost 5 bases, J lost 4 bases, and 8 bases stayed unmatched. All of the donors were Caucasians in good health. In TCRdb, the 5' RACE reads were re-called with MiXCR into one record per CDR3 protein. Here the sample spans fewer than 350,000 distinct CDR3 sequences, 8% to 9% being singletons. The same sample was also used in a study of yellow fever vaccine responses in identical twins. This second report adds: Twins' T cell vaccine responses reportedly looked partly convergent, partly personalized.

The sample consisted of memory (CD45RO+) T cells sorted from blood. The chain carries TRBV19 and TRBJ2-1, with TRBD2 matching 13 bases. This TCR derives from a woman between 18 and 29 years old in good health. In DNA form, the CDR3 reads TGTGCCAGTAGTCCGGGGACTAGCGGGACCATATACAATGAGCAGTTCTTC. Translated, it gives CASSPGTSGTIYNEQFF.